One and the same sample provided the 22 T cell receptor beta chains below, sequenced in a study of CD8 T cells in Susac syndrome. The RNA input was roughly 0.45 to 1 ug, and it was reverse transcribed with random hexamers. Each CDR3 protein is one row after TCRdb ran MiXCR on the immunoSEQ multiplex PCR reads. This table has some 300,000 distinct CDR3 sequences, 70% to 90% appearing once. Sample: CD8+ T cells from PBMCs. The receptors originated from a human donor with multiple sclerosis.

The chain employs TRBV9 and TRBJ2-1; 8 nucleotides agree with TRBD2. This CDR3 has 16 amino acids. V lost 0 bases to trimming and J lost 4 bases; unmatched junction nucleotides: 6. The germline gives CDR1 SGDLS, CDR2 YYNGEE. CDR3 residues: CASSVAQRERYNEQFF. CDR3 in DNA: TGTGCCAGCAGCGTAGCTCAGCGGGAGAGATACAATGAGCAGTTCTTC.

The sample holds one count of this clonotype. This chain joins TRBV9 and TRBJ2-1; 7 bases align to TRBD2. The ends lost 3 bases at V and 0 bases at J; junction bases unmatched: 9. This CDR3 has 17 amino acids. Per germline, CDR1 SGDLS and CDR2 YYNGEE. CDR3 in amino acids: CASSGGRAPSSYNEQFF. The CDR3 nucleotides are TGTGCCAGCAGCGGAGGGAGGGCGCCTAGCTCCTACAATGAGCAGTTCTTC.

The chain uses TRBV23-1 and TRBJ2-3, with D perhaps TRBD1 (6 bases). TRBV23-1 belongs to the ORF category, with a function that is uncertain. Trimming removed 6 bases from V and 4 bases from J, with 14 bases in between. This CDR3 is built from 14 residues. CDR3 sequence: CASSLRTVPDTQYF. CDR3 sequence (DNA): TGCGCCAGCAGCCTACGGACAGTCCCAGATACGCAGTATTTT.

The chain's CDR3 is CSPRIDRSHTEAFF. The CDR3, as DNA: TGCAGCCCAAGAATAGACAGGTCGCACACTGAAGCTTTCTTT. The V call is TRBV20-1, the J call TRBJ1-1; D is possibly TRBD1 (6 bases). There are 14 residues in the CDR3. Germline V gene sequence: CDR1 DFQATT, CDR2 SNEGSKA (reference sequence).

J is TRBJ2-7 and V is TRBV11-2; D might be TRBD2 (6 bases). V was trimmed by 4 bases and J by 3 bases, leaving 16 bases between them. The CDR3 contains 15 residues. In germline, CDR1 is SGHAT, CDR2 FQNNGV. This CDR3 is CASSSPRGLSYEQYF. CDR3 coding DNA: TGTGCCAGCAGCTCGCCGCGGGGTTTGAGCTACGAGCAGTACTTC.

The CDR3 nucleotides are TGTGCCAGCTCAGAGGACAGGGAAGGCTACACCTTC. It yields the protein CASSEDREGYTF. The chain couples TRBV18 to TRBJ1-2; 8 nucleotides align to TRBD1. The CDR3 covers 12 residues. Looked up from germline, CDR1 is KGHSH and CDR2 is LQKENI. Trimming removed 5 bases from V and 8 bases from J; junction bases left unmatched: 4.

The sample holds a few counts of this clonotype. This chain links TRBV6-5 with TRBJ2-5; 8 bases are shared with TRBD2. From germline, CDR1 is MNHEY and CDR2 SVGAGI. The V and J ends lost 2 bases and 4 bases, in that order; junction bases with no gene match: 3. The CDR3 has 14 amino acids. For the CDR3, the DNA is TGTGCCAGCAGTTACCGGACTAGCAGAGAGACCCAGTACTTC. Residues: CASSYRTSRETQYF.

The chain is built from TRBV28 and TRBJ1-5; D is uncertain. The CDR3 is 15 residues long. In germline, CDR1 is MDHEN, CDR2 SYDVKM. V was clipped by 2 bases and J by 0 bases, with 8 bases between them. In nucleotides, the CDR3 is TGTGCCAGCAGTTTAGACATAAGTAGCAATCAGCCCCAGCATTTT. Protein product: CASSLDISSNQPQHF.

The chain joins TRBV18 to TRBJ2-5; 8 nucleotides align to TRBD1. The length of the CDR3 is 15 residues. Per the germline V gene, CDR1 is KGHSH and CDR2 is LQKENI. V trimming: 4 bases; J trimming: 2 bases; junction bases outside the gene matches: 6. As DNA, the CDR3 is TGTGCCAGCTCACGGACGGACAGGGCGCAAGAGACCCAGTACTTC. Translating it yields CASSRTDRAQETQYF.

There are a few counts of this clonotype. The V and J genes are TRBV19 and TRBJ1-1, with TRBD1 as a possible D gene (6 bases). Germline V gene data show CDR1 as LNHDA and CDR2 as SQIVND (reference sequence). The CDR3 length is 12 residues. V shed 1 base and J shed 10 bases, with 10 bases lying between them. In DNA form, the CDR3 reads TGTGCCAGTAGTATAGTACCGACAGGAGCTTTCTTT. Amino acids: CASSIVPTGAFF.

This clonotype was picked up a small number of times. The chain joins TRBV5-1 to TRBJ2-7; 8 nucleotides align to TRBD1. CDR1 is SGHRS, CDR2 YFSETQ, per germline. Losses at the gene ends were 2 bases for V and 5 bases for J; bases not matched to a gene: 15. CDR3 length: 17 residues. CDR3 sequence: CASSFRPGGAEYDEQYF. CDR3 sequence (DNA): TGCGCCAGCAGCTTTAGGCCAGGGGGCGCAGAGTACGACGAGCAGTACTTC.

This chain joins TRBV7-9 and TRBJ1-5; no clear D gene. The CDR3 has 14 residues. Germline values: CDR1 SEHNR, CDR2 FQNEAQ (reference sequence). The V and J ends lost 5 bases and 3 bases respectively, with 11 bases between them. CDR3 sequence (DNA): TGTGCCAGCAGCCAGGACGGTTTCAATCAGCCCCAGCATTTT. Its translation: CASSQDGFNQPQHF.

The rearrangement uses TRBV7-9 and TRBJ2-5; D tentatively reads TRBD1 or TRBD2 (5 bases each). This CDR3 has 15 residues. Germline lookup yields CDR1 SEHNR and CDR2 FQNEAQ (reference sequence). Between the trimmed V and J ends, which lost 7 bases and 4 bases, there was a span of 19 bases. The CDR3 sequence: CASTSPGWGPETQYF. CDR3 bases: TGTGCCAGCACCTCACCGGGGTGGGGCCCAGAGACCCAGTACTTC.

The chain carries TRBV3-1 and TRBJ2-3, with 7 bases matching TRBD2. CDR1 LGHDT and CDR2 YNNKEL come from the germline V gene (reference sequence). The CDR3 has 15 residues. Trimming took 7 bases from V and 4 from J; bases not matched to a gene: 11. DNA of the CDR3: TGTGCCAGCACCGCAGACGGGAGGATCGCAGATACGCAGTATTTT. Translating it yields CASTADGRIADTQYF.

This chain uses TRBV20-1 with TRBJ1-6; 7 positions match TRBD1. Germline lookup yields CDR1 DFQATT and CDR2 SNEGSKA (reference sequence). This CDR3 is built from 17 residues. Trimming took 3 bases from V and 3 from J; bases not matched to a gene: 11. CDR3 sequence (DNA): TGCAGTGCTAGGGGGAACAGGGGCCATTTCTATAATTCACCCCTCCACTTT. Its protein product is CSARGNRGHFYNSPLHF.

The CDR3 here is CASSVEPDWREGCQETQYF. The CDR3 DNA reads as TGTGCCAGCAGCGTAGAACCCGACTGGCGGGAGGGTTGCCAAGAGACCCAGTACTTC. The V gene is TRBV9, the J gene TRBJ2-5, with 9 bases that match TRBD2. The germline V gene has CDR1 SGDLS and CDR2 YYNGEE. The CDR3 sequence is 19 residues long. The V and J ends lost 0 bases and 1 base, in that order; junction bases with no gene match: 13.

The chain links TRBV30 to TRBJ2-7; 9 bases are a match to TRBD1. This CDR3 comprises 15 residues. The ends lost 2 bases at V and 4 bases at J; junction bases unmatched: 9. Germline V gene lookup returns CDR1 GTSNPN and CDR2 SVGIG (reference sequence). The CDR3 region is CAWSPTTGGLYEQYF. In DNA, the CDR3 is TGTGCCTGGAGTCCAACGACAGGGGGTCTATACGAGCAGTACTTC.

The chain links TRBV20-1 to TRBJ1-1, with D unclear. Germline lookup yields CDR1 DFQATT and CDR2 SNEGSKA (reference sequence). The CDR3 covers 13 residues. The V end was cut by 5 bases, the J end by 5 bases, with 15 bases between. The CDR3 nucleotides are TGCAGTGCTCCCGGTTTCCCGGGAACTGAAGCTTTCTTT. This codes for CSAPGFPGTEAFF.

The CDR3 nucleotides read TGTGCCAGCAGGTGGGGCGGGAGCGGGGATACGCAGTATTTT. Its protein product is CASRWGGSGDTQYF. The V call is TRBV27, the J call TRBJ2-3; 7 nucleotides match TRBD2. The CDR3 covers 14 residues. Germline CDR1 MNHEY, CDR2 SMNVEV (reference sequence). V trimming: 6 bases; J trimming: 6 bases; junction bases outside the gene matches: 9.

The V and J genes are TRBV28 and TRBJ1-5; D ambiguous. Deletions cut 6 bases from V and 2 bases from J, with 17 bases between. The CDR3 contains 16 residues. Germline V gene lookup returns CDR1 MDHEN and CDR2 SYDVKM. The CDR3 loop reads CASRQKTEGGNQPQHF. The CDR3 DNA sequence: TGTGCCAGCAGACAAAAAACAGAGGGAGGCAATCAGCCCCAGCATTTT.

The chain links TRBV11-2 to TRBJ1-2, with no clear D. CDR3 size: 14 residues. V lost 4 bases, J lost 4 bases, and 13 bases lay in between. Germline V gene sequence: CDR1 SGHAT, CDR2 FQNNGV. The CDR3 DNA follows: TGTGCCAGCAGCTCCCCGACGGCCGCCTATGGCTACACCTTC. It codes for CASSSPTAAYGYTF.

The chain combines TRBV2 with TRBJ2-1; D uncertain. The germline CDR1 and CDR2 sequences are SNHLY and FYNNEI. There are 12 residues in the CDR3. Trimming took off 8 bases at V and 1 base at J, with 6 bases between the two ends. The DNA for the CDR3 is TGTGCCAGCGTCATATCCTACAATGAGCAGTTCTTC. Translating it yields CASVISYNEQFF. Variable domain in full (rest from reference TRBV2 and TRBJ2-1): EPEVTQTPSHQVTQMGQEVILRCVPISNHLYFYWYRQILGQKVEFLVSFYNNEISEKSEIFDDQFSVERPDGSNFTLKIRSTKLEDSAMYFCASVISYNEQFFGPGTRLTVL.